This TCR beta chain emerged from a study of CD8 T cells in ankylosing spondylitis. Germline CDR1 and CDR2: LGHDT and YNNKEL (reference sequence). Trimming removed 0 bases at V and 7 bases at J, with 12 bases between. The CDR3 consists of 14 residues. A note on this clonotype: Its antigen is undetermined.

Study results and caveats: In ankylosing spondylitis blood, a motif of eight highly homologous TCR beta variants appeared characteristic. Prior work had noted some motif variants in reactive arthritis blood and synovial fluid.

Library preparation for TCR beta used quantitative 5'-RACE with molecular barcodes. TCRdb analysed the 5' RACE reads with MiXCR anew, one entry per CDR3 protein. The sample records a few hundred thousand distinct CDR3 sequences, 8% being singletons. The chain couples TRBV3-1 to TRBJ2-5; maybe TRBD2 (6 bases). Sequences were obtained from blood, either unsorted or a sorted T cell fraction (not recorded which). The receptor comes from a male donor with ankylosing spondylitis. The CDR3 region has the DNA TGTGCCAGCAGCCAAGACAACGGGAGAGGGACCCAGTACTTC. Amino acid sequence: CASSQDNGRGTQYF.